The text below deals with one T cell receptor beta chain. What it binds is not known. The data originate from a study of T cell responses to AZD1222 COVID-19 vaccine. Profiled with immunoSEQ multiplex PCR; TCRdb holds only in-frame clones, not every one. The table includes around 140,000 clones, about 92% detected once. Regarding the study as a whole: Spike-specific TCR breadth and depth went up after people got two AZD1222 doses. Only a handful of AZD1222 recipients were seropositive at baseline. White British people made up most donors, females outnumbered males, and clonal diversity was possibly underestimated.

CDR3 length equals 14 residues. Germline V CDR1 and CDR2: SGDLS, YYNGEE. Trimming took 4 bases from V and 0 from J, leaving 9 bases between them. The sequencing here drew on peripheral blood, taken after recovery from COVID-19. The TCR comes from an adult who had recovered from COVID-19. J is TRBJ2-3 and V is TRBV9; D is unresolved. CDR3 sequence: CASSNRLSTDTQYF. Written as DNA, the CDR3 is TGTGCCAGCAGCAACCGTCTCAGCACAGATACGCAGTATTTT.